The clone carrying this T cell receptor (beta chain) was detected ten times or more. No antigen is known for it. The authors built TCR beta libraries using iRepertoire HTBI primers and Arm-PCR of CDR3 regions. In the study's own analysis: Looking across samples, the authors found 55 to 70 TRBV and 14 to 15 TRBJ segments. TCRdb reprocessed the multiplex PCR reads via MiXCR and lists one record per CDR3 protein. What appears here as the V and J calls and clone size reflects TCRdb's work, not the paper's. The repertoire holds 450,000 or so distinct CDR3 sequences, with 20% to 25% as singletons. The sample originates from a study of regulatory T cells in long-lasting Graves disease. Study-level points and caveats: Preferential use of TRBV28, TRBJ1-2 and TRBJ2-5 was seen in persistent disease. Clonotypes that were public and shared totalled a few thousand in persistent patients versus 750 to 1,000 in new patients. Researchers examined only peripheral blood and not thyroid tissue.

The time point: persistent/refractory GD, antithyroid drugs over 5 years with positive TRAb. RNA from PBMCs was the source of the TCR library. The length of the CDR3 is 12 residues. The germline V gene has CDR1 DFQATT and CDR2 SNEGSKA (reference sequence). Unmatched junction bases numbered 1, after V lost 7 bases and J lost 5 bases. Here the sequenced sample was peripheral blood mononuclear cells (PBMCs), taken when the disease was refractory, from a patient treated with antithyroid drugs. The rearrangement links TRBV20-1 to TRBJ1-5; TRBD1 agrees at 11 bases. The clonotype originates from a female donor with Graves disease. The CDR3 loop is CSVGQGDQPQHF. The CDR3 region has the DNA TGCAGTGTGGGACAGGGGGATCAGCCCCAGCATTTT.